Shown below are 9 T cell receptor beta chains from a single sample sequenced in a study of T-cell reconstitution after alpha-beta-depleted transplantation in children. These TCRs are of unknown antigen specificity. Findings of the study overall: T-cell counts and diversity were attributed mostly to newly produced T cells one year after transplant.

Unique molecular identifiers were incorporated during preparation of the TCRbeta library. TCRdb itself ran the PCR reads through MiXCR, one entry per CDR3 protein. The data show about 300,000 distinct CDR3 sequences, just over 7.5% seen once. The sample in question was peripheral blood, obtained 360 days after TCRalphabeta/CD19-depleted stem cell transplant. Receptor source: a female patient between 2 and 10 years old who had a stem cell transplant for Fanconi anemia, so the T cells may come from the graft donor.

This clonotype showed up many times. V is TRBV13 and J is TRBJ1-2, with TRBD1 identical over 9 bases. The J segment lost 5 bases and the V segment lost 5 bases, leaving 3 bases of the junction unmatched. CDR3 size: 13 residues. Germline CDR1 PRHDT, CDR2 FYEKMQ (reference sequence). This chain's CDR3 is CASSGGQGYGYTF. The CDR3 coding sequence is TGTGCCAGCAGCGGGGGACAGGGTTATGGCTACACCTTC.

This clonotype has only a few counts. The chain links TRBV9 to TRBJ1-2; D is perhaps TRBD1 (5 bases). The CDR3 runs to 15 residues. Germline loops: CDR1 SGDLS, CDR2 YYNGEE. Trimming pared 1 base from V and 3 bases from J, leaving 13 bases between. CDR3 bases: TGTGCCAGCAGCGTACCGGACACGCCTTACTATGGCTACACCTTC. Translation: CASSVPDTPYYGYTF.

Many counts were recorded for this clonotype. The chain uses TRBV12-3 or TRBV12-4 and TRBJ1-5, with 7 bases identical to TRBD1. Losses at the gene ends were 4 bases for V and 0 bases for J; bases not matched to a gene: 3. The CDR3 is 15 residues long. CDR3 sequence reads: CASSSDRISNQPQHF. DNA for the CDR3: TGTGCCAGCAGTTCGGACAGGATTAGCAATCAGCCCCAGCATTTT.

This chain joins TRBV3-1 and TRBJ2-7; D may be TRBD1 (6 bases). This CDR3 contains 15 residues. Per the germline V gene, CDR1 is LGHDT and CDR2 is YNNKEL (reference sequence). V lost 1 base and J 3 bases, leaving 13 bases between the germline ends. The CDR3 DNA follows: TGTGCCAGCAGCCAAGCAGGGGCCGTTTTCTACGAGCAGTACTTC. Translation: CASSQAGAVFYEQYF.

This clonotype came up a few times. J is TRBJ1-1 and V is TRBV20-1; D gene ambiguous. V dropped 2 bases and J dropped 0 bases, with 13 bases sitting between them. The CDR3 length is 15 residues. In germline, CDR1 is DFQATT, CDR2 SNEGSKA (reference sequence). CDR3 bases: TGCAGTGCTAGAAGGGTTGCTTGGCTGAACACTGAAGCTTTCTTT. Its translation: CSARRVAWLNTEAFF.

There are a few counts of this clonotype. The chain links TRBV10-2 to TRBJ2-7; D is undetermined. With 6 bases removed from V and 5 bases from J, the gap between germline ends came to 14 bases. This CDR3 comprises 13 residues. Germline lookup yields CDR1 WSHSY and CDR2 SAAADI. The CDR3 region is CASSGRPGDEQYF. CDR3 nucleotide sequence: TGCGCCAGCAGCGGACGTCCTGGGGACGAGCAGTACTTC.

As concerns this clonotype: A single base separates this from a much larger clone, so it may be a read error. V is TRBV5-1 and J is TRBJ2-1, with TRBD2 matching over 13 bases. Germline V lookup: CDR1 SGHRS, CDR2 YFSETQ. CDR3 length equals 15 residues. Written as DNA, the CDR3 is TGCGCCAGCATCTTGGAACTAGCGGGAGGGGGTGAGCAGTTCTTC. Protein product: CASILELAGGGEQFF.

This clonotype was seen only a few times. This chain uses TRBV7-8 with TRBJ2-2; no reliable D call. CDR1 is SGHVS, CDR2 FQNEAQ, per germline. V was shortened by 5 bases and J by 6 bases, with 10 bases between the two germline ends. CDR3 size: 13 residues. The CDR3: CASSRKMAGELFF. The CDR3, as DNA: TGTGCCAGCAGCCGCAAGATGGCCGGGGAGCTGTTTTTT.

This clonotype was counted a few times. This chain connects TRBV3-1 to TRBJ2-7, with D perhaps matching TRBD2 (6 bases). The CDR3 contains 15 residues. With 1 base removed from V and 0 bases from J, the gap between germline ends came to 10 bases. Germline-derived CDR1 and CDR2 are LGHDT and YNNKEL (reference sequence). CDR3 protein: CASSQGTTSSYEQYF. CDR3 in DNA: TGTGCCAGCAGCCAAGGGACTACAAGCTCCTACGAGCAGTACTTC.